The 19 T cell receptor beta chains given below trace back to one sample, sequenced in a study of blood T cell repertoires in COVID-19. Libraries were prepared by immunoSEQ multiplex PCR; TCRdb keeps only in-frame clonotypes and omits some of them. The sample carries approximately 150,000 clones, 75% to 90% recorded once. Sequencing was carried out using PBMCs or T cells enriched from blood (not recorded which). The receptors were sampled from a man aged 55 to 69 who had recovered from COVID-19.

This rearrangement joins TRBV3-1 (or the pseudogene TRBV3-2) to TRBJ1-2; tentative D call: TRBD1 (6 bases). Trimming pared 2 bases from V and 0 bases from J, leaving 13 bases between. The CDR3 has 16 residues. Germline V gene sequence: CDR1 LGHDT, CDR2 YNNKEL (reference sequence). The CDR3 region is CASSQHGQIPNYGYTF. In DNA form, the CDR3 reads TGTGCCAGCAGCCAACACGGACAGATTCCTAACTATGGCTACACCTTC.

Only one count was recorded for this clone. The J gene is TRBJ2-1, the V gene TRBV5-6, with 13 bases fitting TRBD2. The CDR3 runs 18 residues. Trimming cost V 2 bases and J 10 bases; bases outside gene matches: 15. Per the germline V gene, CDR1 is SGHDT and CDR2 is YYEEEE. The CDR3 reads CASSFGLAGDPPSLEQFF. The CDR3 nucleotides are TGTGCCAGCAGCTTCGGACTAGCGGGAGATCCGCCCAGTTTGGAGCAGTTCTTC.

The V and J genes are TRBV9 and TRBJ1-5; D possibly corresponds to TRBD1 (5 bases). The germline V gene has CDR1 SGDLS and CDR2 YYNGEE. V was pared by 3 bases and J by 7 bases, with 11 bases between. CDR3 length: 13 residues. The chain's CDR3 is CASSGGVAQPQHF. DNA of the CDR3: TGTGCCAGCAGCGGGGGGGTCGCGCAGCCCCAGCATTTT.

The V gene is TRBV12-5, the J gene TRBJ2-2; D not certain. The length of the CDR3 is 16 residues. Trimming stripped 4 bases from V and 8 bases from J, with 20 bases between. CDR1 LGHNT and CDR2 FRNRAP come from the germline V gene. The CDR3 reads CASGWRSDLIRGELFF. The CDR3 nucleotides read TGTGCTAGTGGTTGGCGGTCAGACTTGATTCGGGGGGAGCTGTTTTTT.

The J gene is TRBJ2-7, the V gene TRBV4-1, with TRBD1 matching over 7 bases. The CDR3 consists of 15 residues. Germline-derived CDR1 and CDR2 are MGHRA and YSYEKL. V shed 3 bases and J 5 bases; nucleotides not matched to a gene: 10. The CDR3, as DNA: TGCGCCAGCAGCCACCCAGGGGGTTTCGTTGACGAGCAGTACTTC. Translated, it gives CASSHPGGFVDEQYF.

This clone was counted only a few times. V is TRBV30 and J is TRBJ2-2; a possible D gene is TRBD2 (6 bases). CDR1 GTSNPN and CDR2 SVGIG come from the germline V gene (reference sequence). V was pared by 1 base and J by 5 bases, with 11 bases between. This CDR3 region has 14 residues. The CDR3 spells CAWSALAGTGELFF. As DNA, the CDR3 is TGTGCCTGGAGTGCACTCGCGGGAACCGGGGAGCTGTTTTTT.

Only one count was recorded for this clone. The rearrangement joins TRBV9 to TRBJ1-6; D remains ambiguous. This CDR3 spans 14 amino acids. Trimming pared 0 bases from V and 9 bases from J, leaving 10 bases between. Germline V gives CDR1 SGDLS, CDR2 YYNGEE. The CDR3 reads CASSVDLEGSPLHF. The DNA for the CDR3 is TGTGCCAGCAGCGTAGACCTAGAGGGTTCACCCCTCCACTTT.

The chain has TRBV6-6 and TRBJ2-7; 12 bases map to TRBD1. CDR1 is MNHNY, CDR2 SVGAGI, per germline (reference sequence). The CDR3 has 15 residues. With 6 bases clipped from V and 7 bases from J, the junction kept 10 bases outside the gene matches. CDR3 in amino acids: CASRSPGQGAGEQYF. CDR3 sequence (DNA): TGTGCCAGCAGATCCCCGGGACAGGGGGCGGGAGAGCAGTACTTC.

V usage is TRBV5-4 and J usage is TRBJ2-7; D gene ambiguous. V lost 0 bases and J 3 bases, leaving 7 bases between the germline ends. The CDR3 spans 13 residues. The germline gives CDR1 SGHNT, CDR2 YYREEE (reference sequence). The CDR3 loop reads CASSLDPIYEQYF. The CDR3 nucleotides read TGTGCCAGCAGCTTGGACCCTATCTACGAGCAGTACTTC.

The CDR3 DNA is TGTGCCAGCAGCCAGAAAGGGGGTAATCAGCCCCAGCATTTT. Translation: CASSQKGGNQPQHF. This chain joins TRBV3-1 (or the pseudogene TRBV3-2) and TRBJ1-5, with a weak D call TRBD1 (6 bases). The length of the CDR3 is 14 residues. The V and J ends lost 3 bases and 4 bases respectively, with 10 bases between them. Looked up from germline, CDR1 is LGHDT and CDR2 is YNNKEL (reference sequence).

The J gene is TRBJ1-5, the V gene TRBV28, with D hard to call. The CDR3 contains 14 residues. Germline V CDR1 and CDR2: MDHEN, SYDVKM. V was shortened by 10 bases and J by 0 bases, with 13 bases between the two germline ends. The CDR3 coding sequence is TGTGCCACCAACGGGGTCTATAGCAATCAGCCCCAGCATTTT. Translated, it gives CATNGVYSNQPQHF.

This clone has a single count. The chain joins TRBV5-1 to TRBJ1-5, with 7 bases identical to TRBD1. Germline CDR1 and CDR2: SGHRS and YFSETQ. The CDR3 extends over 15 amino acids. J gave up 3 bases and V 5 bases, and 8 bases lay outside the gene matches. CDR3 bases: TGCGCCAGCAGTCTGGAGGGGGCGAACAATCAGCCCCAGCATTTT. It encodes CASSLEGANNQPQHF.

The genes are TRBV4-2 and TRBJ2-3; 12 bases are a match to TRBD2. V shed 1 base, J shed 8 bases, and the junction held 4 bases outside the gene matches. Looked up from germline, CDR1 is LGHNA and CDR2 is YNFKEQ. The length of the CDR3 is 15 residues. The CDR3 nucleotides are TGTGCCAGCAGCCAAGGACTAGCGGGAGTAGGTACGCAGTATTTT. This encodes CASSQGLAGVGTQYF.

The V gene is TRBV6-5, the J gene TRBJ1-1, with a possible D match to TRBD1 (5 bases). CDR1 is MNHEY and CDR2 is SVGAGI in the germline V gene. The CDR3 spans 13 residues. V shed 10 bases and J shed 1 base, with 13 bases lying between them. Here the CDR3 DNA reads TGTGCCATCAGGGTTTCGAGGAACACTGAAGCTTTCTTT. It yields the protein CAIRVSRNTEAFF.

V gene TRBV28 combines with J gene TRBJ2-7; 8 positions agree with TRBD2. The CDR3 loop spans 12 amino acids. The V and J ends lost 8 bases and 2 bases, in that order; junction bases with no gene match: 2. CDR1 MDHEN and CDR2 SYDVKM come from the germline V gene. The CDR3 loop reads CASGLAAYEQYF. As DNA, the CDR3 is TGTGCCAGCGGACTAGCTGCCTACGAGCAGTACTTC.

This clone was seen a single time. The chain has TRBV24-1 and TRBJ2-1, with 12 bases that match TRBD2. The CDR3 contains 17 residues. J lost 2 bases, V lost 4 bases, and 5 bases had no gene match. Germline CDR1 KGHDR, CDR2 SFDVKD. In DNA, the CDR3 is TGTGCCACCAGTGACCCGACTAGCGGGAGTCCCTACAATGAGCAGTTCTTC. Protein sequence: CATSDPTSGSPYNEQFF.

The gene calls are TRBV7-3 and TRBJ2-1, with 9 bases matching TRBD2. There are 16 residues in the CDR3. V trimming: 5 bases; J trimming: 0 bases; junction bases outside the gene matches: 5. Germline V lookup: CDR1 SGHTA, CDR2 FQGTGA. The DNA of the CDR3 is TGTGCCAGCAGCCCTAGCGGGATCTTCTCCTACAATGAGCAGTTCTTC. It specifies CASSPSGIFSYNEQFF.

This clone was observed a single time. This rearrangement joins TRBV10-3 to TRBJ1-1, with 7 positions matching TRBD1. The J segment lost 0 bases and the V segment lost 4 bases, leaving 2 bases of the junction unmatched. This CDR3 comprises 14 residues. Germline V lookup: CDR1 ENHRY, CDR2 SYGVKD. The CDR3 loop reads CAISAGTVNTEAFF. The CDR3 DNA is TGTGCCATCAGTGCAGGGACAGTGAACACTGAAGCTTTCTTT.

This clone was picked up one time. The chain is built from TRBV12-3 or TRBV12-4 and TRBJ1-6; TRBD1 might be the D (5 bases). The germline V and J ends were trimmed by 6 bases and 7 bases, with 10 bases remaining between them. The CDR3 is made up of 13 amino acids. As DNA, the CDR3 is TGTGCCAGCAGGGGGGGTGGCAATTCACCCCTCCACTTT. This sequence encodes CASRGGGNSPLHF.